The source of this TCR beta chain is a study of radiotherapy plus CTLA-4 blockade in lung cancer. The CDR3 length is 15 residues. Germline CDR1 and CDR2: MNHEY and SVGAGI. Between the trimmed V and J ends, which lost 0 bases and 5 bases, there was a span of 14 bases. Some clones are missing from TCRdb's copy, which holds only in-frame ones; the method was immunoSEQ multiplex PCR. In the table there are roughly 90,000 clones, more than 60% of which are singletons. Sample: peripheral blood, taken from a patient treated with radiotherapy plus ipilimumab. This receptor was taken from a human donor with non-small cell lung cancer who had a partial response to radiotherapy plus ipilimumab. Some clones in this sample may be carry-over from other donors' samples. V is TRBV6-5 and J is TRBJ2-7; possibly TRBD1 for D (6 bases). CDR3 DNA: TGTGCCAGCAGTTACTCGAGGCAGGGGTCCGACGAGCAGTACTTC. Translating gives CASSYSRQGSDEQYF.